This entry features one TCR beta chain sequence. A second roughly 7 to 11 cycle PCR used barcoded and J-beta primers. TCRdb re-called the 5' RACE reads with MiXCR, one entry per CDR3 protein. This sample has 650,000 to 900,000 distinct CDR3 sequences, with less than 80% found just once. The CDR3 runs 17 residues. Per the germline V gene, CDR1 is LGHNA and CDR2 is YSLEER. V lost 3 bases, J lost 6 bases, and 18 bases lay in between. The entry originates in a study of blood T cells in healthy people across ages. This sequence originates from a man aged 25 to 40 in good health. Material: blood. The chain employs TRBV4-3 and TRBJ2-6; D may correspond to TRBD1 or TRBD2 (5 bases each). In nucleotides, the CDR3 is TGCGCCAGCAGCCAGACGTTGATGGGACCCCAGGCCAACGTCCTGACTTTC. This codes for CASSQTLMGPQANVLTF.